This is a list of T cell receptor beta chains from one sample in a study of blood T cell repertoires in COVID-19. Sequencing used immunoSEQ multiplex PCR; TCRdb keeps in-frame clones, though not all of them. The top ten hold 0.87% of the sample, which has fewer than 300,000 clones, 70% to 85% seen once. Sequencing input: peripheral blood. All receptors come from a human donor with COVID-19, enrolled during active disease. The donor label of this sample is uncertain. Both conserved end residues are part of each CDR3. A D gene is named only where the DNA matches it firmly. Rows give clone size only sometimes, using once, few, many, or a class for an expanded clone.

NA	NA	TRBV4-3	TRBJ1-4	TGCGCCAGCAGCCAAGATGGGAGTGACGTAATTAATGAAAAACTGTTTTTT	CASSQDGSDVINEKLFF
NA	NA	TRBV29-1	TRBJ2-3	TGCAGCGTTGAAGCGACGGGAACAGATACGCAGTATTTT	CSVEATGTDTQYF
NA	TRBD1	TRBV7-9	TRBJ2-5	TGTGCCAGCAGCTTAGGCAGGGGGCAAGAGACCCAGTACTTC	CASSLGRGQETQYF
NA	NA	TRBV28	TRBJ1-2	TGTGCCAGCAGGCAGTCAGGGGTCCATGGCTACACCTTC	CASRQSGVHGYTF
NA	TRBD1	TRBV28	TRBJ2-7	TGTGCCAGCAGTTTCGGACAGGGTCGCGAGCAGTACTTC	CASSFGQGREQYF
NA	NA	TRBV30	TRBJ1-1	TGTGCCTGGGGTGGACACCCGAACACTGAAGCTTTCTTT	CAWGGHPNTEAFF
NA	TRBD1	TRBV6-5	TRBJ1-5	TGTGCCAGCAGACTAGACAGGGTTAGCAATCAGCCCCAGCATTTT	CASRLDRVSNQPQHF
NA	NA	TRBV6-4	TRBJ1-2	TGTGCCAGCAGTGCCAGCCCCGGGACTGACTATGGCTACACCTTC	CASSASPGTDYGYTF
NA	NA	TRBV5-4	TRBJ2-7	TGTGCCAGCAGCGGTACAGGCTACGAGCAGTACTTC	CASSGTGYEQYF
NA	NA	TRBV6-5	TRBJ2-2	TGTGCCAGCGGTTTACTCGCCGGGGAGCTGTTTTTT	CASGLLAGELFF
few	TRBD2	TRBV9	TRBJ2-3	TGTGCCAGCAGCGTAGTCCCCCGAAAAGCGGGAGGGTCCGCAGATACGCAGTATTTT	CASSVVPRKAGGSADTQYF
few	NA	TRBV6-2/TRBV6-3	TRBJ2-5	TGTGCCAGCAGTTACTTGAGCGGACGGGAGACCCAGTACTTC	CASSYLSGRETQYF
NA	TRBD2	TRBV30	TRBJ2-3	TGTGCCTGGAGTAGGGGCGGGAGGGGAGATACGCAGTATTTT	CAWSRGGRGDTQYF
NA	NA	TRBV9	TRBJ2-7	TGTGCCAGCAGCGAAGGCGGGGTGGGGCGCGGCGAGCAGTACTTC	CASSEGGVGRGEQYF
NA	NA	TRBV10-2	TRBJ2-1	TGCGCCAGCAGTGAGTCGGCTAGAGAGGAGATTGAGCAGTTCTTC	CASSESAREEIEQFF
NA	TRBD1	TRBV5-3	TRBJ1-3	TGTGCCAGAAGCCCCGACAGGGAGTCTGGAAACACCATATATTTT	CARSPDRESGNTIYF
NA	NA	TRBV7-9	TRBJ2-7	TGTGCCAGCAGCCCGAGGGCGGGGGCCACATCCTACGAGCAGTACTTC	CASSPRAGATSYEQYF
few	NA	TRBV6-5	TRBJ1-4	TGTGCCAGCAGTTACTCGATGGGCGATCCCAGGGAAAAACTGTTTTTT	CASSYSMGDPREKLFF
NA	TRBD1	TRBV7-9	TRBJ1-4	TGTGCCAGCAGTACACAGGGGGCGCGTGAAAAACTGTTTTTT	CASSTQGAREKLFF
NA	NA	TRBV6-5	TRBJ1-1	TGTGCCAGCAGTTCTCCCCCTGAAGCTTTCTTT	CASSSPPEAFF
NA	TRBD1	TRBV24-1	TRBJ2-5	TGTGCCACCAGTGACCAGGGACAGGGGGCAGCTCCCCAGTACTTC	CATSDQGQGAAPQYF
NA	TRBD2	TRBV9	TRBJ2-3	TGTGCCAGCAGCGAGGGACTAGCGGAGACAGATACGCAGTATTTT	CASSEGLAETDTQYF